These 23 T cell receptor beta chains were sequenced from one sample in a study of blood T cell repertoires in COVID-19 (TCRdb year 2020). Library method: the immunoSEQ multiplex PCR assay. TCRdb's version of the immuneACCESS table is confined to in-frame rearrangements and falls short of the full clone set. An unresolved V gene accounts for under half of the shortfall where checked; the remainder is of unknown origin. Counted in this sample were about 100,000 clones; roughly 70% of them appeared once. Jointly, the top ten make up about 1.8% of the sample. Sequences were obtained from peripheral blood. The source is a woman aged 40 to 55 with acute or convalescent COVID-19.

The V and J genes are TRBV11-3 and TRBJ2-1; unclear D gene. The CDR3 is made up of 16 amino acids. The V gene's germline CDR1 is SGHNT and CDR2 YENEEA. Trimming took 1 base from V and 2 from J, leaving 12 bases between them. The CDR3 is CASSLGRNRPYNEQFF. CDR3 coding DNA: TGTGCCAGCAGCTTAGGCCGGAACAGACCCTACAATGAGCAGTTCTTC.

This rearrangement joins TRBV6-5 to TRBJ1-2; D possibly corresponds to TRBD1 (5 bases). Germline lookup yields CDR1 MNHEY and CDR2 SVGAGI. V shed 7 bases and J shed 4 bases, with 19 bases lying between them. This CDR3 comprises 15 residues. CDR3 region: CASILHQRGGYGYTF. The CDR3 region has the DNA TGTGCCAGCATACTCCACCAGCGGGGGGGCTATGGCTACACCTTC.

The sample holds one count of this clone. This chain links TRBV5-4 with TRBJ2-1, with D perhaps TRBD1 (6 bases). Trimming shortened V by 0 bases and J by 0 bases, and 10 bases separated the two germline ends. Germline CDR1 and CDR2: SGHNT and YYREEE (reference sequence). CDR3 length equals 16 residues. Here the CDR3 reads CASSLVGQSSYNEQFF. The CDR3 DNA reads TGTGCCAGCAGCTTGGTTGGACAGAGCTCCTACAATGAGCAGTTCTTC.

This clone was observed a single time. This chain links TRBV10-3 with TRBJ1-1; a weak D match, TRBD1 (5 bases). CDR1 is ENHRY, CDR2 SYGVKD, per germline. V shed 0 bases and J shed 0 bases, with 5 bases lying between them. The CDR3 runs to 14 residues. This CDR3 is CAISESTVNTEAFF. The CDR3, as DNA: TGTGCCATCAGTGAGTCGACAGTGAACACTGAAGCTTTCTTT.

The chain links TRBV2 to TRBJ1-1, with D possibly being TRBD1 (6 bases). From germline, CDR1 is SNHLY and CDR2 FYNNEI. This CDR3 has 16 residues. V gave up 7 bases and J gave up 1 base, with 19 bases separating them. The CDR3 coding sequence is TGTGCCAGCATGGTGAGGAAAGCCAGGGGGAACACTGAAGCTTTCTTT. Its protein product is CASMVRKARGNTEAFF.

This sequence joins TRBV30 and TRBJ1-2; possibly TRBD1 for D (6 bases). The V and J ends lost 8 bases and 2 bases respectively, with 15 bases between them. The CDR3 sequence is 13 residues long. Per germline, CDR1 GTSNPN and CDR2 SVGIG (reference sequence). This chain's CDR3 is CAGAQGQNYGYTF. The CDR3 DNA follows: TGTGCCGGAGCGCAGGGACAAAACTATGGCTACACCTTC.

CDR3 region: CASSRGQGYVGYTF. The DNA for the CDR3 is TGTGCCAGCAGCAGAGGACAGGGCTATGTTGGCTACACCTTC. This sequence joins TRBV14 and TRBJ1-2, with 8 bases aligning to TRBD1. CDR1 SGHDN and CDR2 FVKESK come from the germline V gene. The CDR3 covers 14 residues. V gave up 5 bases and J gave up 7 bases; unmatched junction bases: 9.

This rearrangement joins TRBV28 to TRBJ2-6; 14 nucleotides align to TRBD2. The germline V gene encodes CDR1 MDHEN and CDR2 SYDVKM. V trimming: 7 bases; J trimming: 0 bases; junction bases outside the gene matches: 5. The CDR3 length is 18 residues. CDR3 nucleotide sequence: TGTGCCAGCATAGAGACTAGCGGGGGGGCCTCTGGGGCCAACGTCCTGACTTTC. It yields the protein CASIETSGGASGANVLTF. The full variable domain, with the rest looked up from reference TRBV28 and TRBJ2-6, is DVKVTQSSRYLVKRTGEKVFLECVQDMDHENMFWYRQDPGLGLRLIYFSYDVKMKEKGDIPEGYSVSREKKERFSLILESASTNQTSMYLCASIETSGGASGANVLTFGAGSRLTVL.

The rearrangement joins TRBV6-6 to TRBJ2-7; D is unclear. Germline V gives CDR1 MNHNY, CDR2 SVGAGI (reference sequence). CDR3 length: 13 residues. V shed 5 bases and J shed 4 bases, with 12 bases lying between them. CDR3 sequence (DNA): TGTGCCAGCAGTGCAGCCACAGATTACGAGCAGTACTTC. Translating gives CASSAATDYEQYF.

This chain uses TRBV9 with TRBJ2-7; D is unclear. CDR3 length: 14 amino acids. V was pared by 0 bases and J by 2 bases, with 9 bases between. Per germline, CDR1 SGDLS and CDR2 YYNGEE. This chain's CDR3 is CASSVGGQTYEQYF. CDR3 nucleotide sequence: TGTGCCAGCAGCGTAGGTGGGCAGACCTACGAGCAGTACTTC.

In its sample, this clone was seen a few times. This chain joins TRBV5-1 and TRBJ2-7, with D tentatively TRBD1 (5 bases). Trimming pared 5 bases from V and 1 base from J, leaving 16 bases between. The CDR3 length is 15 residues. The germline V gene has CDR1 SGHRS and CDR2 YFSETQ. CDR3 loop: CASSTGYGQSYEQYF. The CDR3 nucleotides read TGCGCCAGCAGTACCGGGTACGGACAATCCTACGAGCAGTACTTC.

CDR3 sequence: CASSQSTGYEQYF. For the CDR3, the DNA is TGCGCCAGCAGTCAATCGACAGGCTACGAGCAGTACTTC. The V gene is TRBV23-1, the J gene TRBJ2-7; weak D call: TRBD1 (6 bases). TRBV23-1 is treated as an ORF (open reading frame) with a function not yet certain. This CDR3 has 13 residues. V was trimmed by 0 bases and J by 3 bases, leaving 6 bases between them.

This clone occurred a few times. This chain uses TRBV19 with TRBJ1-5; the D is unclear. Germline CDR1 LNHDA, CDR2 SQIVND (reference sequence). The CDR3 extends over 14 amino acids. Trimming left V 3 bases short and J 4 bases short, with 10 bases between. The CDR3 DNA reads TGTGCCAGTAGTATCACGGGAAGGAATCAGCCCCAGCATTTT. It is translated as CASSITGRNQPQHF.

This clone was seen more than once but under ten times. The chain has TRBV7-2 and TRBJ1-2; D remains ambiguous. Per germline, CDR1 SGHTA and CDR2 FQGNSA. Trimming pared 4 bases from V and 5 bases from J, leaving 14 bases between. The CDR3 runs 14 residues. The CDR3 sequence is CASSSSFPGYGYTF. The CDR3 nucleotides are TGTGCCAGCAGCTCCTCGTTCCCGGGGTATGGCTACACCTTC.

The genes are TRBV5-1 and TRBJ2-7, with 8 bases that match TRBD1. The germline V gene encodes CDR1 SGHRS and CDR2 YFSETQ. The CDR3 has 17 amino acids. The V segment lost 0 bases and the J segment 2 bases; nucleotides outside the gene matches: 10. The CDR3 DNA is TGCGCCAGCAGCTTGGGATCGGGATTGGACAGGGCCTACGAGCAGTACTTC. Translation gives CASSLGSGLDRAYEQYF. The complete variable domain, with remaining parts taken from reference TRBV5-1 and TRBJ2-7, reads KAGVTQTPRYLIKTRGQQVTLSCSPISGHRSVSWYQQTPGQGLQFLFEYFSETQRNKGNFPGRFSGRQFSNSRSEMNVSTLELGDSALYLCASSLGSGLDRAYEQYFGPGTRLTVT.

In its sample, this clone was seen a few times. The chain has TRBV15 and TRBJ2-7; D call uncertain. Germline V lookup: CDR1 LNHNV, CDR2 YYDKDF (reference sequence). Trimming stripped 0 bases from V and 2 bases from J, with 14 bases between. This CDR3 contains 16 residues. For the CDR3, the DNA is TGTGCCACCAGCAGAGATCGGAGCAATCCCCCCTACGAGCAGTACTTC. This gives the protein CATSRDRSNPPYEQYF.

This chain links TRBV7-8 with TRBJ2-7; TRBD1 agrees at 7 bases. Trimming at V came to 5 bases and at J to 4 bases, leaving 2 bases not matched to a gene. Germline V gene lookup returns CDR1 SGHVS and CDR2 FQNEAQ. The CDR3 consists of 12 residues. CDR3 nucleotides: TGTGCCAGCAGCCCGGACAGGTACGAGCAGTACTTC. Protein product: CASSPDRYEQYF.

The rearrangement joins TRBV7-2 to TRBJ2-5; the D is unclear. Trimming stripped 1 base from V and 4 bases from J, with 10 bases between. Germline V gives CDR1 SGHTA, CDR2 FQGNSA. This CDR3 region has 14 residues. The CDR3 region has the DNA TGTGCCAGCAGCTTAGTTAACAACGTAGAGACCCAGTACTTC. As protein: CASSLVNNVETQYF.

The chain combines TRBV9 with TRBJ2-1, with TRBD2 matching over 10 bases. Germline V CDR1 and CDR2: SGDLS, YYNGEE. The CDR3 is 18 residues long. The trim removed 4 bases at V and 5 bases at J, leaving 15 bases unmatched. CDR3 amino acids: CASSSRPHSGGPNNEQFF. The DNA for the CDR3 is TGTGCCAGCAGCTCAAGACCTCATAGCGGGGGGCCAAACAATGAGCAGTTCTTC.

Remarks on this clone: This could be a read error, since a much larger clone is one nucleotide away. The identical CDR3 is also encoded by other nucleotide sequences in the sample. The chain combines TRBV3-1 (or the pseudogene TRBV3-2) with TRBJ2-7; 9 nucleotides agree with TRBD1. V lost 3 bases, J lost 2 bases, and 2 bases stayed unmatched. Germline CDR1 is LGHDT and CDR2 is YNNKEL (reference sequence). This CDR3 has 14 residues. The CDR3 spells CASSQGQGPYEQYF. The CDR3 coding sequence is TGTGCCAGCAGCCAGGGACAGGGCCCCTACGAGCAGTACTTC.

The chain carries TRBV7-9 and TRBJ1-2; TRBD1 matches at 8 bases. Germline CDR1 is SEHNR and CDR2 is FQNEAQ (reference sequence). Unmatched junction bases numbered 4, after V lost 3 bases and J lost 4 bases. There are 14 residues in the CDR3. CDR3 sequence (DNA): TGTGCCAGCAGCTTCGGGGACAGGACCTATGGCTACACCTTC. Translating it yields CASSFGDRTYGYTF.

V gene TRBV2 combines with J gene TRBJ2-5; D is unclear. Germline V gene data show CDR1 as SNHLY and CDR2 as FYNNEI. Deletions cut 4 bases from V and 2 bases from J, with 8 bases between. This CDR3 is 13 amino acids long. CDR3 sequence (DNA): TGTGCCAGCAGTGGCCTACGGCAAGAGACCCAGTACTTC. Encoded protein: CASSGLRQETQYF.

V is TRBV7-2 and J is TRBJ2-5; D might be TRBD2 (6 bases). Germline V gene data show CDR1 as SGHTA and CDR2 as FQGNSA. With 1 base removed from V and 5 bases from J, the gap between germline ends came to 14 bases. This CDR3 comprises 15 residues. CDR3 in DNA: TGTGCCAGCAGCTTAGTTGGCGGGGAGTGGGAGACCCAGTACTTC. Translated: CASSLVGGEWETQYF.